Shown below are 15 T cell receptor beta chains from a single sample sequenced in a study of beta chain features in type 1 diabetes. The authors reverse transcribed all of the isolated RNA, so sequencing captured expressed TCRB transcripts. TCRdb keeps only in-frame clones here, not all; method: immunoSEQ multiplex PCR. The sample gives under 450,000 clones, approximately 15% of which show up once; about 0.04% is in the top ten. The sequenced material came from naive CD4+ T cells from blood. The receptor source for this set is a young man in good health.

The rearrangement links TRBV6-5 to TRBJ2-6; D unclear. Germline V gene data show CDR1 as MNHEY and CDR2 as SVGAGI. The CDR3 consists of 13 residues. V gave up 2 bases and J gave up 2 bases, with 1 base separating them. The chain's CDR3 is CASSYAGANVLTF. The DNA of the CDR3 is TGTGCCAGCAGTTACGCTGGGGCCAACGTCCTGACTTTC.

This clone has a handful of counts. The chain combines TRBV30 with TRBJ1-2; 7 bases line up with TRBD1. Losses at the gene ends were 2 bases for V and 3 bases for J; bases not matched to a gene: 3. This CDR3 spans 13 amino acids. Germline V gene data show CDR1 as GTSNPN and CDR2 as SVGIG (reference sequence). The CDR3 spells CAWSTGADYGYTF. The CDR3 DNA follows: TGTGCCTGGAGTACAGGGGCAGACTATGGCTACACCTTC.

The J gene is TRBJ1-3, the V gene TRBV7-9; D may be TRBD1 (5 bases). The ends were cut back, 4 bases at V and 2 bases at J, with 12 bases in the middle. Germline V lookup: CDR1 SEHNR, CDR2 FQNEAQ (reference sequence). The CDR3 loop spans 15 amino acids. DNA of the CDR3: TGTGCCAGCAGCTCTCAGGGTGGACCTGGAAACACCATATATTTT. Protein: CASSSQGGPGNTIYF.

The chain links TRBV5-1 to TRBJ2-5; D not certain. V lost 4 bases, J lost 0 bases, and 10 bases lay in between. Germline-derived CDR1 and CDR2 are SGHRS and YFSETQ. There are 14 residues in the CDR3. The CDR3 DNA follows: TGCGCCAGCAGCGTAACGGAGTACCAAGAGACCCAGTACTTC. Translated: CASSVTEYQETQYF.

This chain links TRBV5-6 with TRBJ1-1; 8 nucleotides agree with TRBD1. V shed 2 bases and J 2 bases; nucleotides not matched to a gene: 5. In germline, CDR1 is SGHDT, CDR2 YYEEEE. This CDR3 has 15 residues. CDR3 DNA sequence: TGTGCCAGCAGCTTAATACAGGGGGGCAACACTGAAGCTTTCTTT. Translation: CASSLIQGGNTEAFF.

This chain joins TRBV19 and TRBJ1-1; 7 bases are a match to TRBD1. The CDR3 sequence is 13 residues long. V gave up 8 bases and J gave up 0 bases; unmatched junction bases: 3. Germline assignment: CDR1 LNHDA and CDR2 SQIVND (reference sequence). The CDR3 is CASRDSMNTEAFF. The CDR3 DNA is TGTGCCAGTCGGGACAGCATGAACACTGAAGCTTTCTTT.

This clone showed up just a few times. The chain combines TRBV7-2 with TRBJ2-3, with D tentatively TRBD2 (5 bases). CDR1 is SGHTA, CDR2 FQGNSA, per germline. The CDR3 is 15 amino acids. Between the trimmed V and J ends, which lost 4 bases and 4 bases, there was a span of 15 bases. CDR3 region: CASSSNLALADTQYF. As DNA, the CDR3 is TGTGCCAGCAGCTCGAATCTAGCTTTGGCAGATACGCAGTATTTT.

This clone has just a few counts. The chain recombines TRBV7-2 with TRBJ2-6; no reliable D call. This CDR3 region has 17 residues. Germline CDR1 is SGHTA and CDR2 is FQGNSA. V gave up 4 bases and J gave up 2 bases, with 15 bases separating them. This CDR3 reads CASSWSITRPGANVLTF. The CDR3 nucleotides read TGTGCCAGCAGCTGGTCGATAACACGTCCTGGGGCCAACGTCCTGACTTTC.

A few counts support this clone. This sequence joins TRBV4-3 and TRBJ2-5; tentatively, D is TRBD2 (6 bases). CDR1 and CDR2 from the germline V gene are LGHNA and YSLEER. With 0 bases removed from V and 4 bases from J, the gap between germline ends came to 15 bases. CDR3 length: 16 residues. In nucleotides, the CDR3 is TGCGCCAGCAGCCAAGATGTCGGGAGAAGTGGAGAGACCCAGTACTTC. Residues: CASSQDVGRSGETQYF.

The chain employs TRBV5-1 and TRBJ2-5; unclear D gene. The CDR3 sequence is 18 residues long. Per germline, CDR1 SGHRS and CDR2 YFSETQ. Trimming stripped 3 bases from V and 0 bases from J, with 21 bases between. CDR3 protein: CASSSPRAPSGHQETQYF. DNA for the CDR3: TGCGCCAGCAGCTCCCCCCGGGCCCCAAGTGGGCACCAAGAGACCCAGTACTTC.

This clone was counted only a few times. The chain carries TRBV10-3 and TRBJ2-6; D may be TRBD2 (6 bases). The CDR3 has 17 amino acids. Germline CDR1 and CDR2: ENHRY and SYGVKD. V was pared by 3 bases and J by 1 base, with 13 bases between. The CDR3 reads CAISEMAGISGANVLTF. The CDR3 nucleotides read TGTGCCATCAGTGAAATGGCGGGAATATCTGGGGCCAACGTCCTGACTTTC.

J is TRBJ2-7 and V is TRBV5-6, with 14 bases identical to TRBD2. This CDR3 comprises 16 residues. The J segment lost 4 bases and the V segment lost 3 bases, leaving 6 bases of the junction unmatched. Germline V gene lookup returns CDR1 SGHDT and CDR2 YYEEEE. The CDR3 bases are TGTGCCAGCAGCTGGGGACTAGCGGGAGATCGATACGAGCAGTACGTC. Protein: CASSWGLAGDRYEQYV.

The chain carries TRBV9 and TRBJ2-1; D call uncertain. Trimming removed 3 bases from V and 1 base from J, with 11 bases in between. CDR3 length equals 15 residues. Per germline, CDR1 SGDLS and CDR2 YYNGEE. The CDR3 region is CASSAGVISYNEQFF. CDR3 sequence (DNA): TGTGCCAGCAGCGCGGGCGTTATATCCTACAATGAGCAGTTCTTC.

The chain has TRBV7-9 and TRBJ2-5; 10 nucleotides align to TRBD2. The CDR3 spans 16 residues. Germline V gene sequence: CDR1 SEHNR, CDR2 FQNEAQ (reference sequence). V gave up 5 bases and J gave up 9 bases; unmatched junction bases: 15. For the CDR3, the DNA is TGTGCCAGCAGCCCAGGGCCTAGCGGGGGATCGAGGGCCCAGTACTTC. It translates to CASSPGPSGGSRAQYF.

This clone has only a few counts. The rearrangement links TRBV30 to TRBJ1-5, with 7 positions matching TRBD1. The junction had 6 bases not matched to a gene; V was cut back by 4 bases and J by 6 bases. Germline loops: CDR1 GTSNPN, CDR2 SVGIG (reference sequence). The CDR3 runs to 13 residues. The CDR3 is CAWMGQQGQPQHF. CDR3 nucleotides: TGTGCCTGGATGGGACAGCAAGGTCAGCCCCAGCATTTT.